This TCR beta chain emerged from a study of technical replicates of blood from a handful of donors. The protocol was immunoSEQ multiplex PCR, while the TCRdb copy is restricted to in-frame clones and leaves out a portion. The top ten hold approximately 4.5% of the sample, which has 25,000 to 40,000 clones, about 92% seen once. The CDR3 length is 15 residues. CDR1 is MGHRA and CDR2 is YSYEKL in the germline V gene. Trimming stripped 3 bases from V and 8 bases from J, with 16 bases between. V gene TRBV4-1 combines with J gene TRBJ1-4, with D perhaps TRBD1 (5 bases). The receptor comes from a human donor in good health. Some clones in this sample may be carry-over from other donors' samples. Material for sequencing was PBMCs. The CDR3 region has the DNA TGCGCCAGCAGCCACCGCAGCCCTTCAGGGGAAAAACTGTTTTTT. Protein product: CASSHRSPSGEKLFF.